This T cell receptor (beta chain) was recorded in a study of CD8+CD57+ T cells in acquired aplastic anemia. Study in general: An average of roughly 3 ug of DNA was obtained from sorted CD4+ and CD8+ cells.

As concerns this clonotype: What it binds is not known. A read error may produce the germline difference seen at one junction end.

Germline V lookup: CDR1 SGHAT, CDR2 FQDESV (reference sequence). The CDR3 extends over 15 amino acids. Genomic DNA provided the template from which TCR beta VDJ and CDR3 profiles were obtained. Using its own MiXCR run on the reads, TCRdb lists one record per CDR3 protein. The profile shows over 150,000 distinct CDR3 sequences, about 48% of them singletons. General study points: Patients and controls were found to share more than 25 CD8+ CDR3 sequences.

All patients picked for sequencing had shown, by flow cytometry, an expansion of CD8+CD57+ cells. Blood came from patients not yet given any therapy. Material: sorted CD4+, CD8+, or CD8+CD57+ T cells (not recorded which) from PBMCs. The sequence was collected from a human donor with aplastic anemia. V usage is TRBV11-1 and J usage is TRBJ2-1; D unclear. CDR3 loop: CASSFLGALSNEQLF. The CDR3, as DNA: TGTGCCAGCAGCTTTTTAGGTGCCTTGAGTAATGAGCAGCTCTTC.